This entry is about one T cell receptor beta chain. The target antigen is unknown. It was healthy bone marrow donors who served as donors. This specimen belongs to a study of cytomegalovirus exposure and HLA in healthy donors. Study-wide findings and caveats: Earlier results showed most TCR beta V segments being productive about 90% or about 30% of the time. In a later analysis, a genetic analysis reported fewer productive-TCR N-insertions in an Asian-associated ancestry cluster than the cohort average.

The PCR employed 60 Vbeta primers together with 13 Jbeta primers. This table comes from immunoSEQ multiplex PCR, and its TCRdb copy is limited to in-frame clones, with some not included. The sample table sets out more than 65,000 clones. Germline CDR1 reads LNHDA; CDR2 reads SQIVND (reference sequence). The V and J ends lost 2 bases and 8 bases respectively, with 12 bases between them. The CDR3 contains 13 residues. This clonotype was obtained from a middle-aged man in good health and CMV-seronegative. Material: PBMCs. The genes are TRBV19 and TRBJ1-2; weak D call: TRBD1 (5 bases). In DNA, the CDR3 is TGTGCCAGTAGTATATTAGGGGCGCAAGGCTACACCTTC. Amino acid sequence: CASSILGAQGYTF. The variable domain in full, with the rest retrieved from reference TRBV19 and TRBJ1-2, is DGGITQSPKYLFRKEGQNVTLSCEQNLNHDAMYWYRQDPGQGLRLIYYSQIVNDFQKGDIAEGYSVSREKKESFPLTVTSAQKNPTAFYLCASSILGAQGYTFGSGTRLTVV.